This record covers a single T cell receptor (beta chain). What it binds is not known. This sample stems from a study of T cell responses to AZD1222 COVID-19 vaccine. Assay used: immunoSEQ multiplex PCR; TCRdb lists only in-frame clones, some missing. The sample holds under 200,000 clones; roughly nine tenths are singletons and the top ten take about 1.6%. Overall study results and limits: Spike-specific TCR breadth and depth went up after people got two AZD1222 doses.

The sequence was collected from an adult in good health. The sample was peripheral blood, taken on day 0 of AZD1222 vaccination.

CDR3 bases: TGTGCCAGCCGACAGGCAACACCTGAAGCTTTCTTT. Translating gives CASRQATPEAFF. The rearrangement links TRBV6-6 to TRBJ1-1; maybe TRBD1 (6 bases). Germline V gives CDR1 MNHNY, CDR2 SVGAGI (reference sequence). The CDR3 sequence is 12 residues long. The V and J ends lost 8 bases and 6 bases respectively, with 13 bases between them.